This TCR beta chain was found in a study of vaccination effects on CD4 cells after COVID-19. Note on this clone: Its target is unknown.

Germline V gene lookup returns CDR1 MDHEN and CDR2 SYDVKM. The CDR3 covers 15 residues. The ends were cut back, 7 bases at V and 0 bases at J, with 13 bases in the middle. Prior to sequencing, the ViraFEST assay stimulated PBMC with viral peptide pools, which expanded the antigen-specific CD4+ T cells. Isolation of CD4+ T cells took place after 10 days of culture. Each participant was administered two doses of either the BNT162b2 or the mRNA-1273 vaccine. Previously uninfected by SARS-CoV-2, the vaccine recipients also showed negative nucleocapsid antibodies. Supplemented with around 9.3 IU/ml IL-2 and approximately 9.7 ug/ml peptides, a few million PBMC per well were kept in culture. Profiling relied on immunoSEQ multiplex PCR, and the TCRdb table lists in-frame clones only, not all of them. The sample includes tens of thousands of clones, approximately 84% seen only once; the top ten take less than 2%.

This chain links TRBV28 with TRBJ2-1; D is unclear. The specimen was CD4+ T cells from PBMCs cultured with HCoV-NL63 spike peptides, collected after COVID-19 vaccination. This receptor was identified in a human donor who received a COVID-19 vaccine. Some clones in this sample may be carry-over from other donors' samples. The CDR3 nucleotides read TGTGCCAGCACCTCCCCCTCCAGCTCCTACAATGAGCAGTTCTTC. Translating it yields CASTSPSSSYNEQFF.